Below, 9 T cell receptor beta chains from the same sample are listed, as sequenced in a study of cytomegalovirus exposure and HLA in healthy donors. Sequenced by immunoSEQ multiplex PCR; TCRdb stores in-frame clones only, minus some. The table records 110,000 or so clones, approximately 88% of them present only once. The material sequenced was PBMCs. The source of these receptors is a man aged 18 to 29 in good health and CMV-seronegative.

The chain joins TRBV5-1 to TRBJ2-7; D is ambiguous. Germline V lookup: CDR1 SGHRS, CDR2 YFSETQ. Between the trimmed V and J ends, which lost 3 bases and 6 bases, there was a span of 16 bases. The CDR3 consists of 14 residues. The CDR3: CASSYEHPSGEQYF. In nucleotides, the CDR3 is TGCGCCAGCAGCTACGAACACCCGTCGGGCGAGCAGTACTTC.

This chain connects TRBV28 to TRBJ2-3; 8 nucleotides align to TRBD1. This CDR3 is 17 amino acids long. Germline V gene data show CDR1 as MDHEN and CDR2 as SYDVKM. V lost 4 bases to trimming and J lost 2 bases; unmatched junction nucleotides: 11. Here the CDR3 reads CASSSNAPTGATDTQYF. In DNA, the CDR3 is TGTGCCAGCAGTTCGAATGCACCGACAGGGGCCACAGATACGCAGTATTTT. Based on the CDR3 plus reference TRBV28 and TRBJ2-3, the full variable domain is DVKVTQSSRYLVKRTGEKVFLECVQDMDHENMFWYRQDPGLGLRLIYFSYDVKMKEKGDIPEGYSVSREKKERFSLILESASTNQTSMYLCASSSNAPTGATDTQYFGPGTRLTVL.

V gene TRBV6-1 combines with J gene TRBJ1-1; D unclear. CDR1 MNHNS and CDR2 SASEGT come from the germline V gene. The CDR3 consists of 14 residues. The V and J ends lost 8 bases and 0 bases respectively, with 13 bases between them. The CDR3 is CASWFDTLNTEAFF. CDR3 bases: TGTGCCAGCTGGTTTGACACTTTGAACACTGAAGCTTTCTTT.

The V and J genes are TRBV28 and TRBJ2-7; 8 positions match TRBD1. Germline CDR1 is MDHEN and CDR2 is SYDVKM. V was pared by 7 bases and J by 5 bases, with 10 bases of the junction left unmatched. The CDR3 length is 14 residues. Here the CDR3 reads CASIPDRAQHEQYF. The CDR3 DNA reads as TGTGCCAGCATTCCGGACAGGGCTCAACACGAGCAGTACTTC.

CDR3 sequence (DNA): TGTGCCAGCAGTCTTCGACAGGGGTCGAACACTGAAGCTTTCTTT. Translating it yields CASSLRQGSNTEAFF. This chain uses TRBV27 with TRBJ1-1; TRBD1 matches at 8 bases. From germline, CDR1 is MNHEY and CDR2 SMNVEV (reference sequence). V dropped 5 bases and J dropped 1; count of bases not matched to a gene: 6. The CDR3 totals 15 residues.

This clone was seen more than once but under ten times. The chain carries TRBV30 and TRBJ2-7; perhaps TRBD2 as D (6 bases). Germline V gene sequence: CDR1 GTSNPN, CDR2 SVGIG (reference sequence). The CDR3 extends over 15 amino acids. V lost 3 bases, J lost 2 bases, and 17 bases lay in between. Here the CDR3 DNA reads TGTGCCTGGAGCCATGTGGGAGGTAACACCTACGAGCAGTACTTC. Translated, it gives CAWSHVGGNTYEQYF.

The V and J genes are TRBV11-2 and TRBJ1-6, with D uncertain. The V end lost 0 bases, the J end lost 5 bases, and 11 bases lay between the germline ends. This CDR3 has 16 residues. Germline CDR1 SGHAT, CDR2 FQNNGV. CDR3 coding DNA: TGTGCCAGCAGCTTAGATTTTTTCCAGGATAATTCACCCCTCCACTTT. It yields the protein CASSLDFFQDNSPLHF.

The gene calls are TRBV2 and TRBJ1-3; 7 bases are a match to TRBD1. The CDR3 is 17 amino acids. J gave up 0 bases and V 6 bases, and 11 bases lay outside the gene matches. The V gene's germline CDR1 is SNHLY and CDR2 FYNNEI. CDR3 sequence reads: CASSALQGPNSGNTIYF. CDR3 nucleotide sequence: TGTGCCAGCAGCGCCTTACAGGGGCCGAACTCTGGAAACACCATATATTTT.

This chain links TRBV4-1 with TRBJ2-7, with 8 bases lining up with TRBD2. The CDR3 is made up of 16 amino acids. The germline V gene has CDR1 MGHRA and CDR2 YSYEKL. Trimming at V came to 1 base and at J to 4 bases, leaving 9 bases not matched to a gene. Here the CDR3 reads CASSQVPGTRIYEQYF. For the CDR3, the DNA is TGCGCCAGCAGCCAAGTCCCAGGGACTAGAATTTACGAGCAGTACTTC.